This TCR beta chain was found in a study of Ad26.COV2.S vaccination and SARS-CoV-2 variants. Study conclusions and caveats: Recipients given vaccine exceeded placebo recipients in spike-specific TCR breadth.

In regard to this clone: Its antigen is unknown.

J lost 6 bases, V lost 10 bases, and 7 bases had no gene match. CDR1 and CDR2 from the germline V gene are LGHDT and YNNKEL (reference sequence). This CDR3 is built from 15 residues. Generated by immunoSEQ multiplex PCR, the TCRdb table keeps only in-frame clones and is missing some. The sample comprises 100,000 or so clones, around 80% of which are singletons, and 17% rests with the top ten. The genes are TRBV3-1 (or the pseudogene TRBV3-2) and TRBJ2-2, with 14 bases identical to TRBD2. This material consisted of peripheral blood, taken after recovery from COVID-19. This clonotype originated in a human donor who had recovered from COVID-19. This CDR3 is CATLRLAGGPGELFF. CDR3 DNA sequence: TGTGCCACTCTACGACTAGCGGGGGGGCCCGGGGAGCTGTTTTTT.